This TCR beta chain was recovered during a study of shared clonotypes between healthy human individuals (TCRdb year 2020). Describing the broader study: The cohort comprised a couple of women and a few men aged 18 to 49 years. Per donor, three plates each were used for CD4 naive and CD4 memory, two for CD8 naive, and one for CD8 memory. The study deeply sequenced blood TCR repertoires of five healthy adults to estimate repertoire size and the extent of clonotype sharing between individuals. Libraries were prepared and TCR repertoires were sequenced by different laboratories using diverse techniques, in order to increase sequencing depth and limit assay-specific biases. Leukapheresis yielded between about 0.8 and 9.5 billion PBMCs per donor.

Points on this clone: The specificity of this receptor is unknown. A far larger clone is one nucleotide away, so this likely arose from a read error. Other DNA variants within this sample encode the same CDR3.

TCR CDR3 regions were amplified from genomic DNA by multiplex PCR using the deep immunoSEQ assay. Extracted genomic DNA from each cell subset was spread evenly across all wells of several immunoSEQ 96-well plates, with each plate serving as a replicate. For sorted subsets, 200 ng of genomic DNA, equivalent to about 30,000 T cell genomes, went into each replicate PCR. Purified libraries were quantified with a Qubit 3.0 fluorometer, sized on a Bioanalyzer 2100, and re-quantified with the KAPA Library Quantification kit. Every immunoSEQ 96-well plate was sequenced on a dedicated single-read 150-cycle Illumina NextSeq 550 flow cell. On the study's bioinformatics: Because the immunoSEQ output included only junctional sequences and no quality scores, the filtering could not be the same as the filtering used for full-length reads. Sequences were annotated with PyIR, a Python wrapper for IgBLAST v1.9, using IMGT germline references to assign V/J genes and CDR3. Reads were filtered out if the reads had weak V/J assignments (E-value above 1e-6), no CDR3, stop codons, out-of-frame junctions, or ambiguous translated residues. A V3J clonotype was defined by an identical inferred V gene, J gene, and CDR3 amino acid sequence. Percentage overlap between repertoires was calculated by dividing the number of shared unique clonotypes by the size of the smaller repertoire. Richness of each repertoire was evaluated using RTK rarefaction, the Chao1 estimator, and Recon v2.1 estimates of unobserved clonotypes. Generation probabilities were computed with OLGA for all TCRbeta clonotypes obtained by the gDNA method from a few donors. In its TCRdb copy, this immuneACCESS table keeps in-frame sequences only and misses some clones. Where compared with another copy, unresolved V genes explain less than half of these, and the others have no known cause. The DNA gave D and trimming, while V, J and clone size come from that table. The sample table holds about 96,000 clones, of which almost 70% were seen once. 50% of the sample comes from the top ten.

The donors were healthy, HIV-negative adults who had no recently reported acute infections or vaccinations. All donors were Caucasian adults living in Nashville, Tennessee, USA. The CD8 memory samples were a combination of magnetically selected CD45RO+ cells and CCR7-negative CD45RA+ effector memory (TemRA) cells. Blood was obtained by leukapheresis, after which PBMCs were separated by Ficoll-Histopaque density gradient centrifugation and cryopreserved in liquid nitrogen vapor phase. Analytical flow cytometry was used to check the purity and quantity of every magnetically sorted T cell population. Genomic DNA was isolated from every sorted fraction and measured by UV absorbance on a Nanodrop 2000c. The study at large found these results: The small number of donors limited the genetic and exposure-history diversity represented. Across several donors, 4.5% to 6.5% of naive CD4, 3% to 4% of naive CD8, around 2.1% of memory CD4, and roughly 0.41% of memory CD8 clonotypes were shared. Pairwise subsampling led to the expectation that sequencing depth would affect the degree of clonotype sharing among donors. Only blood was sampled, and tissue TCR repertoires likely differ from those in blood. Naive subsets generally had larger estimated clonotype richness than memory subsets did. Compared with non-shared clonotypes, clonotypes shared by all four sorted-subset donors had higher generation probabilities. Incomplete sequencing was indicated by rarefaction of sorted-subset datasets, despite the large sequencing depth.

The germline V end is reduced by 4 bases and the J end by 3 bases; junction bases left unmatched: 2. For CDR1 and CDR2, the germline V gene lists MNHEY and SVGAGI. There are 14 amino acids in the CDR3, from cysteine to phenylalanine inclusive. The sequence is cut down to CDR3 DNA, 42 bases in frame from base 1. Sequenced: memory CD8+ T cells sorted from blood. The sample's cell subset or site, from its label and the paper: CD45RO+ cells pooled with CCR7-negative TemRA cells. The source is a man aged 25 to 40 in good health. The chain couples TRBV6-5 to TRBJ2-7; 11 bases in the middle match TRBD1. CDR3 sequence: CASSSGTGGYEQYF. The sequenced DNA: TGTGCCAGCAGTTCCGGGACAGGGGGCTACGAGCAGTACTTC.